This T cell receptor beta chain derives from a study of radiation and T cells in renal cell carcinoma. Findings and caveats of the study: Top tumor clonotypes rose in blood 2 weeks post-radiation, then contracted.

Sample time point: baseline pretreatment blood. The treatment: 15 Gy SBRT to primary tumor, nephrectomy 4 weeks later. Data came from immunoSEQ multiplex PCR; TCRdb stores just in-frame clones and leaves some out. Of about 130,000 clones in the sample, roughly 88% were seen once. CDR1 and CDR2 from the germline V gene are KGHSH and LQKENI. Trimming pared 4 bases from V and 13 bases from J, leaving 16 bases between. The CDR3 runs to 13 residues. A remark on this clone: Its antigen is not identified.

The rearrangement links TRBV18 to TRBJ2-2; D gene ambiguous. The TCR originated in a woman in her forties or fifties with renal cell carcinoma. This specimen consisted of blood, obtained from a patient whose treatment included radiotherapy and nephrectomy. The DNA for the CDR3 is TGTGCCAGCTCACGAGAATCGTTAGTAGCGCTGTTTTTT. Translation: CASSRESLVALFF.